Shown below are 9 T cell receptor beta chains from a single sample sequenced in a study of human T cells and chemical hapten exposure. As to time point: patch test 1, 2 weeks after DPC sensitization. Treatment indicated: therapeutic diphenylcyclopropenone sensitization with weekly scalp DPC. RNA extraction used unfractionated whole blood as the source of total RNA. TCRdb re-called the RACE reads through MiXCR, storing one row per CDR3 protein. Of 50,000 or so distinct CDR3 sequences in the sample, roughly 9.6% were seen once. Source: whole blood, taken in connection with sensitization to the hapten diphenylcyclopropenone (DPC). The origin of the receptors is a woman in her thirties or forties with alopecia areata. Some clones in this sample may be carry-over from other donors' samples.

This clonotype was detected a few times. This chain's CDR3 is CAISDQIEAFF. CDR3 nucleotide sequence: TGTGCCATCAGTGACCAGATTGAAGCTTTCTTT. J is TRBJ1-1 and V is TRBV10-3, with D unclear. From germline, CDR1 is ENHRY and CDR2 SYGVKD. Trimming removed 3 bases at V and 7 bases at J, with 6 bases between. The CDR3 runs to 11 residues.

CDR3 in amino acids: CSALWGGRASTDTQYF. The CDR3 nucleotides are TGCAGTGCTTTATGGGGAGGCCGTGCTAGCACAGATACGCAGTATTTT. The chain joins TRBV20-1 to TRBJ2-3; D is perhaps TRBD2 (6 bases). From germline, CDR1 is DFQATT and CDR2 SNEGSKA (reference sequence). CDR3 length: 16 amino acids. Trimming took 5 bases from V and 0 from J, leaving 18 bases between them.

This chain uses TRBV5-5 with TRBJ2-7, with D possibly TRBD2 on 5 matching bases. Between the trimmed V and J ends, which lost 0 bases and 7 bases, there was a span of 11 bases. Germline-derived CDR1 and CDR2 are SGHKS and YYEKEE (reference sequence). CDR3 size: 13 residues. The CDR3 nucleotides are TGTGCCAGCAGCTTGGAGGGCAGAGGGGAGCAGTACTTC. The encoded protein is CASSLEGRGEQYF.

The chain recombines TRBV27 with TRBJ2-5; the match to TRBD1 covers 8 bases. Per the germline V gene, CDR1 is MNHEY and CDR2 is SMNVEV (reference sequence). Trimming took 1 base from V and 2 from J; bases not matched to a gene: 6. The CDR3 is 16 residues long. CDR3 nucleotide sequence: TGTGCCAGCAGTTTATTAGGGACAGGTTTTCAAGAGACCCAGTACTTC. Translating it yields CASSLLGTGFQETQYF.

V gene TRBV2 combines with J gene TRBJ2-2; no clear D gene. V gave up 3 bases and J gave up 5 bases, with 7 bases separating them. The CDR3 spans 13 residues. Germline V gives CDR1 SNHLY, CDR2 FYNNEI. CDR3 sequence: CASSDGTTGELFF. The DNA of the CDR3 is TGTGCCAGCAGTGATGGTACGACCGGGGAGCTGTTTTTT. The complete variable domain, with remaining parts taken from reference TRBV2 and TRBJ2-2, reads EPEVTQTPSHQVTQMGQEVILRCVPISNHLYFYWYRQILGQKVEFLVSFYNNEISEKSEIFDDQFSVERPDGSNFTLKIRSTKLEDSAMYFCASSDGTTGELFFGEGSRLTVL.

The table lists this clonotype with a few counts. The rearrangement uses TRBV7-6 and TRBJ2-1, with 10 bases fitting TRBD2. In germline, CDR1 is SGHVS, CDR2 FNYEAQ. With 5 bases clipped from V and 8 bases from J, the junction kept 6 bases outside the gene matches. The CDR3 is made up of 14 amino acids. For the CDR3, the DNA is TGTGCCAGCAGCACAGGACTAGCGGTTGATGAGCAGTTCTTC. Its protein is CASSTGLAVDEQFF. The full variable domain, rest sourced from reference TRBV7-6 and TRBJ2-1, is GAGVSQSPRYKVTKRGQDVALRCDPISGHVSLYWYRQALGQGPEFLTYFNYEAQQDKSGLPNDRFSAERPEGSISTLTIQRTEQRDSAMYRCASSTGLAVDEQFFGPGTRLTVL.

The table lists this clonotype with a few counts. The chain combines TRBV12-3 or TRBV12-4 with TRBJ2-3; 7 bases map to TRBD1. Losses at the gene ends were 4 bases for V and 4 bases for J; bases not matched to a gene: 5. The CDR3 runs to 14 residues. CDR3 in DNA: TGTGCCAGCAGTTGGGACAGCCGTTCAGATACGCAGTATTTT. Translating it yields CASSWDSRSDTQYF.

This clonotype has only a few counts. The V gene is TRBV3-1, the J gene TRBJ2-1; the D is unclear. Germline-derived CDR1 and CDR2 are LGHDT and YNNKEL (reference sequence). The V and J ends lost 1 base and 10 bases respectively, with 11 bases between them. The CDR3 is 13 amino acids. The CDR3 protein is CASSQVWSREQFF. The CDR3 DNA sequence: TGTGCCAGCAGCCAAGTTTGGAGTAGGGAGCAGTTCTTC.

This clonotype has at least ten counts. This chain connects TRBV7-2 to TRBJ1-5; no clear D gene. V was cut by 1 base and J by 6 bases, with 7 bases left in between. The CDR3 extends over 13 amino acids. Per germline, CDR1 SGHTA and CDR2 FQGNSA. DNA for the CDR3: TGTGCCAGCAGCTTAGGGGTCCGTCAGCCCCAGCATTTT. Translated: CASSLGVRQPQHF.